This TCR beta chain derives from a study of blood T cell repertoires in COVID-19. Looking at the study overall: Samples came from the United States, Italy and Spain, spanning acute and convalescent COVID-19.

Trimming took 5 bases from V and 0 from J, leaving 11 bases between them. This CDR3 has 15 residues. CDR1 and CDR2 (germline): MDHEN, SYDVKM. Repertoires were generated with immunoSEQ multiplex PCR, while TCRdb's copy carries only in-frame clones and drops some. The table shows over 150,000 clones, with roughly 80% occurring only once. Sequenced: peripheral blood. The source is a man between 65 and 79 years old with acute or convalescent COVID-19. The genes are TRBV28 and TRBJ2-4, with D perhaps TRBD1 (5 bases). CDR3 nucleotides: TGTGCCAGCAGTACAGGCGAAAAAGCCAAAAACATTCAGTACTTC. Translating gives CASSTGEKAKNIQYF.